This record looks at one TCR beta chain sequence and its context. The antigen is unknown. The data stem from a study of graft-versus-host responses after intestinal transplantation. Data came from immunoSEQ multiplex PCR; TCRdb stores just in-frame clones and leaves some out. The sample consists of about 88,000 clones, about 94% of them appearing once. V trimming: 6 bases; J trimming: 7 bases; junction bases outside the gene matches: 10. The CDR3 contains 15 residues. Germline loops: CDR1 MNHNS, CDR2 SASEGT. Study outcomes and limitations: Circulating GvH clone levels at their peak were associated with HvG declines (early post-transplant).

The TCR originated in a human donor who was the organ donor for an intestinal transplant. The J gene is TRBJ2-3, the V gene TRBV6-1, with 10 bases identical to TRBD1. The material was unstimulated CD4+ T cells sorted from spleen or lymph node cells, obtained before transplant. The CDR3 is CASRGGDRGANTQYF. The CDR3 DNA reads TGTGCCAGCAGGGGGGGGGACAGGGGTGCGAATACGCAGTATTTT.